This T cell receptor (beta chain) was identified during a study of cytomegalovirus exposure and HLA in healthy donors. The CDR3 loop spans 15 amino acids. Germline V lookup: CDR1 LNHNV, CDR2 YYDKDF (reference sequence). Trimming took 7 bases from V and 7 from J, leaving 19 bases between them. PCR involved 60 Vbeta and 13 Jbeta primers. The protocol was immunoSEQ multiplex PCR, while the TCRdb copy is restricted to in-frame clones and leaves out a portion. This table has under 110,000 clones, around three quarters appearing once. Input material: PBMCs. This receptor was obtained from a middle-aged man in good health and CMV-seronegative. The gene calls are TRBV15 and TRBJ2-2, with TRBD1 as a possible D gene (6 bases). The CDR3 is CATTGVRGYNGELFF. The CDR3 nucleotides are TGTGCCACCACCGGGGTCAGGGGTTATAACGGGGAGCTGTTTTTT.